This passage covers 2 T cell receptor beta chains from one sample sequenced in a study of T-cell memory formation after mild COVID-19. One entry per CDR3 protein results from TCRdb running MiXCR on the 5' RACE reads. The sample lists about 180,000 distinct CDR3 sequences, 16% occurring once. The sample comprised PBMCs or a T cell subset sorted from them (not recorded which). These receptors came from an adult woman who had mild COVID-19 (a few samples of this study predate the infection). Cell type and time point are not known.

This chain joins TRBV20-1 and TRBJ1-3; D is undetermined. Looked up from germline, CDR1 is DFQATT and CDR2 is SNEGSKA (reference sequence). V lost 4 bases to trimming and J lost 4 bases, with 20 bases between them. The CDR3 extends over 16 amino acids. CDR3 region: CSAKRAGLTRGNTIYF. The CDR3 bases are TGCAGTGCTAAGAGGGCAGGCCTGACCAGAGGAAACACCATATATTTT.

V is TRBV4-2 and J is TRBJ2-5, with TRBD1 matching over 8 bases. J lost 7 bases, V lost 0 bases, and 7 bases had no gene match. The CDR3 extends over 15 amino acids. Germline V gene data show CDR1 as LGHNA and CDR2 as YNFKEQ. In DNA, the CDR3 is TGTGCCAGCAGCCAAGATTGGCAGGGGGCGGGGACCCAGTACTTC. Residues: CASSQDWQGAGTQYF.